These T cell receptor beta chains were read from a single sample in a study of human T cells and chemical hapten exposure. TCRdb re-analysed the RACE reads in MiXCR, keeping a single row per CDR3 protein. Of 95,000 to 150,000 distinct CDR3 sequences in the sample, roughly 13% were seen once. The material sequenced was whole blood, taken in connection with sensitization to the hapten diphenylcyclopropenone (DPC). Receptors originate from a woman under 30 with alopecia areata. Some clones in this sample may be carry-over from other donors' samples. CDR3s include the opening cysteine and the closing phenylalanine or tryptophan. D genes are given only for firm matches. Some rows have no size entry. The others give once, few or many, or a class for an expanded clone.

j_call d_call v_call cdr3_length clone_size cdr3_aa cdr3_nt
TRBJ2-2 TRBD2 TRBV7-7 15 few CASSQSGRGTGELFF TGTGCCAGCAGCCAGAGCGGGCGGGGGACCGGGGAGCTGTTTTTT
TRBJ2-5 - TRBV2 14 - CASSEGNDQETQYF TGTGCCAGCAGTGAAGGAAACGATCAAGAGACCCAGTACTTC
TRBJ2-7 - TRBV12-3/TRBV12-4 13 few CASSLNGVYEQYF TGTGCCAGCAGCCTGAATGGGGTCTACGAGCAGTACTTC
TRBJ2-5 - TRBV4-3 15 few CASSQDRAGVETQYF TGCGCCAGCAGCCAAGATCGGGCAGGGGTGGAGACCCAGTACTTC
TRBJ1-1 - TRBV30 13 few CALSGASNTEAFF TGTGCCTTATCTGGGGCCTCGAACACTGAAGCTTTCTTT
TRBJ2-2 TRBD1 TRBV3-1 15 - CASGDRGRDTGELFF TGTGCCAGCGGGGACAGGGGGCGCGACACCGGGGAGCTGTTTTTT
TRBJ2-4 - TRBV6-6 11 few CASSKPGQKYF TGTGCCAGCAGTAAGCCAGGTCAGAAGTACTTC
TRBJ1-1 - TRBV20-1 16 - CSARRHFPPRGTEAFF TGCAGTGCTAGACGCCATTTTCCGCCTAGGGGTACTGAAGCTTTCTTT
TRBJ1-5 - TRBV23-1 17 many CASSQLVDCYSNQPQHF TGCGCCAGCAGTCAACTGGTAGACTGCTATAGCAATCAGCCCCAGCATTTT
TRBJ2-7 TRBD1 TRBV11-2 15 - CASSLDGLTGNEQYF TGTGCCAGCAGCTTAGACGGGTTGACAGGGAACGAGCAGTACTTC
TRBJ2-3 - TRBV6-2/TRBV6-3 14 few CASCGGRDTDTQYF TGTGCCAGCTGCGGGGGCAGGGATACGGATACGCAGTATTTT
TRBJ2-1 - TRBV7-9 15 few CASSLGSQQGNEQFF TGTGCCAGCAGCTTGGGGTCACAGCAGGGCAATGAGCAGTTCTTC
TRBJ1-5 - TRBV4-1 14 few CASSQDSSNQPQHF TGCGCCAGCAGCCAAGACTCGAGCAATCAGCCCCAGCATTTT
TRBJ1-3 - TRBV13 14 few CASSFNRVGNTIYF TGTGCCAGCAGCTTCAACAGGGTGGGAAACACCATATATTTT
TRBJ2-1 - TRBV29-1 12 - CSVEGLYNEQFF TGCAGCGTTGAGGGCCTCTACAATGAGCAGTTCTTC
TRBJ2-1 - TRBV11-2 14 - CASSLATTYNEQFF TGTGCCAGCAGCTTAGCCACTACCTACAATGAGCAGTTCTTC
TRBJ1-2 TRBD1 TRBV9 17 many CASSVAPGQGANYGYTF TGTGCCAGCAGCGTAGCTCCCGGACAGGGAGCTAACTATGGCTACACCTTC
TRBJ1-4 - TRBV12-3/TRBV12-4 14 - CASSPWRVGEKLFF TGTGCCAGCAGCCCGTGGAGAGTTGGTGAAAAACTGTTTTTT
TRBJ1-5 TRBD1 TRBV7-6 17 many CASSVLTGGAGNQPQHF TGTGCCAGCAGCGTCTTGACAGGGGGCGCGGGCAATCAGCCCCAGCATTTT
TRBJ1-2 - TRBV16 10 - CASTGDGYTF TGTGCCAGCACAGGGGATGGCTACACCTTC
TRBJ2-7 TRBD1 TRBV7-9 13 - CASSFRTGDEQCF TGTGCCAGCAGCTTCCGGACAGGGGACGAGCAGTGCTTC
TRBJ2-1 - TRBV7-8 16 - CASSLRDRGSYNEQFF TGTGCCAGCAGCTTACGGGACCGAGGCTCCTACAATGAGCAGTTCTTC
TRBJ2-2 TRBD2 TRBV20-1 16 few CSARDYQRGATGELFF TGCAGTGCTAGAGATTATCAGCGGGGGGCTACCGGGGAGCTGTTTTTT
TRBJ2-6 - TRBV6-1 15 few CASSDRQSGANVLTF TGTGCCAGCAGTGACCGACAGTCTGGGGCCAACGTCCTGACTTTC
TRBJ2-3 TRBD2 TRBV6-4 15 - CASRGDSGGTDTQYF TGTGCCAGCAGGGGGGATAGCGGGGGCACAGATACGCAGTATTTT
TRBJ1-2 - TRBV27 14 few CASSFGTSNYGYTF TGTGCCAGCAGTTTCGGGACCTCTAACTATGGCTACACCTTC
TRBJ2-7 - TRBV15 16 - CATSRDLLTVSYEQYF TGTGCCACCAGCAGAGATCTATTGACAGTCTCCTACGAGCAGTACTTC
TRBJ2-3 - TRBV11-2 14 - CASSRTTSTDTQYF TGTGCCAGCAGCAGGACTACCAGCACAGATACGCAGTATTTT
TRBJ1-2 - TRBV18 14 - CASSPDSKIYGYTF TGTGCCAGCTCGCCGGACTCCAAGATCTATGGCTACACCTTC
TRBJ1-5 - TRBV6-1 13 few CASSEEFNRARHF TGTGCCAGCAGTGAAGAATTTAACAGGGCGAGGCATTTT
TRBJ2-2 - TRBV7-7 16 - CASSLAPTPGGGELFF TGTGCCAGCAGCTTAGCCCCCACTCCCGGGGGCGGGGAGCTGTTTTTT
TRBJ2-1 - TRBV28 13 - CASSSRLYNEQFF TGTGCCAGCAGCTCCCGCTTATACAATGAGCAGTTCTTC
TRBJ1-5 TRBD1 TRBV19 15 few CASSIKQGYTQPQHF TGTGCCAGTAGTATAAAACAGGGGTATACACAGCCCCAGCATTTT
TRBJ1-5 - TRBV19 15 - CASTPRGVGNQPQHF TGTGCCAGTACCCCCCGGGGTGTCGGAAATCAGCCCCAGCATTTT
TRBJ2-7 - TRBV5-1 13 few CASSGHWGNEQYF TGCGCCAGCAGCGGGCACTGGGGCAACGAGCAGTACTTC
TRBJ1-4 - TRBV7-8 16 few CASSSRTSARSEKLFF TGTGCCAGCAGCTCCCGGACATCCGCTCGGAGTGAAAAACTGTTTTTT
TRBJ2-2 - TRBV30 15 many CAWSAGTYDTGELFF TGTGCCTGGAGTGCCGGGACTTACGATACCGGGGAGCTGTTTTTT
TRBJ1-2 TRBD1 TRBV29-1 12 many CSVEDRLGGYTF TGCAGCGTTGAGGACAGGCTCGGTGGCTACACCTTC
TRBJ2-3 - TRBV19 14 many CASSPLNVPGTQYF TGTGCCAGTAGTCCCCTGAACGTCCCGGGTACGCAGTATTTT
TRBJ2-7 - TRBV9 16 - CASSVLAGSGSYEQYF TGTGCCAGCAGCGTTTTAGCAGGCTCGGGCTCCTACGAGCAGTACTTC
TRBJ2-7 TRBD1 TRBV5-1 13 - CASSLGQGREQYF TGCGCCAGCAGCCTGGGACAGGGCAGGGAGCAGTACTTC
TRBJ2-7 - TRBV11-2 12 many CASSRTPGEQYF TGTGCCAGCAGCCGTACACCGGGCGAGCAGTACTTC
TRBJ2-1 - TRBV19 15 - CASSRQFWSYNEQFF TGTGCCAGTTCACGTCAGTTCTGGTCCTACAATGAGCAGTTCTTC
TRBJ2-4 - TRBV20-1 17 few CSARGPGRHPSKNIQYF TGCAGTGCTAGAGGCCCAGGGAGGCACCCTAGCAAAAACATTCAGTACTTC
TRBJ1-1 TRBD1 TRBV11-2 14 few CASSFGQGAFEAFF TGTGCCAGCAGCTTCGGACAGGGGGCATTTGAAGCTTTCTTT
TRBJ1-3 TRBD1 TRBV11-2 16 - CASSVSRGLTGNTIYF TGTGCCAGCAGCGTCTCCAGGGGGCTCACTGGAAACACCATATATTTT
TRBJ1-2 TRBD1 TRBV11-2 16 few CASSHFRTGRVYGYTF TGTGCCAGCAGCCACTTCAGGACAGGCAGAGTCTATGGCTACACCTTC
TRBJ2-2 TRBD1 TRBV6-1 13 many CASSGGDTGELFF TGTGCCAGCTCAGGGGGAGACACCGGGGAGCTGTTTTTT
TRBJ1-6 - TRBV4-3 16 few CASSQERAGWGSPLHF TGCGCCAGCAGCCAAGAGAGAGCAGGGTGGGGTTCACCCCTCCACTTT